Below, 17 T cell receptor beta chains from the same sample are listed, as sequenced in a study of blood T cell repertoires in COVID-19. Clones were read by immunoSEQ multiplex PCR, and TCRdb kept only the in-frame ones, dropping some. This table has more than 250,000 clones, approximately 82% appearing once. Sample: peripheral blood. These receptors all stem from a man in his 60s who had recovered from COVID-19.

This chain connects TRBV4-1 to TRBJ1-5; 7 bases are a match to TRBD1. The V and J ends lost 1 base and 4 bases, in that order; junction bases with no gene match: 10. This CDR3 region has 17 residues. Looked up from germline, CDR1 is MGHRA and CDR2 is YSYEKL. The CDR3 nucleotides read TGCGCCAGCAGCCAAGGAGGTCGGTCAGGGGGTAATCAGCCCCAGCATTTT. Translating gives CASSQGGRSGGNQPQHF.

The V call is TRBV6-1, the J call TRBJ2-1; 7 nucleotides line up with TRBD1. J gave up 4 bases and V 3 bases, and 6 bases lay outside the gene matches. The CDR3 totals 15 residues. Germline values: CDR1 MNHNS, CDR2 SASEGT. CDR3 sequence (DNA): TGTGCCAGCAGTGACGGATTGGGACAGTACAATGAGCAGTTCTTC. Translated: CASSDGLGQYNEQFF.

The CDR3 loop reads CASSFRGMYEQYF. DNA of the CDR3: TGTGCCAGCAGTTTCAGGGGTATGTACGAGCAGTACTTC. V and J are TRBV12-3 or TRBV12-4 and TRBJ2-7, with a weak D call TRBD1 (6 bases). There are 13 residues in the CDR3. The V and J ends lost 3 bases and 4 bases respectively, with 10 bases between them.

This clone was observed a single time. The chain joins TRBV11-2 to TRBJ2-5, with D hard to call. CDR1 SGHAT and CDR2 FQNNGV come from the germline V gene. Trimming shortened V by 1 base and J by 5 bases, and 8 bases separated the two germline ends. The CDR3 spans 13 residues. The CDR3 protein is CASSLGGRETQYF. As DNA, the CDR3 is TGTGCCAGCAGCTTAGGCGGCCGGGAGACCCAGTACTTC.

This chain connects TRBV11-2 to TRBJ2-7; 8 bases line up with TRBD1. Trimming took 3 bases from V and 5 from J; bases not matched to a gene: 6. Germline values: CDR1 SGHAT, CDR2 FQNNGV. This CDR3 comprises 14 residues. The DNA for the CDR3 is TGTGCCAGCAGCTTTACCCGGACAGGGCACGAGCAGTACTTC. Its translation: CASSFTRTGHEQYF.

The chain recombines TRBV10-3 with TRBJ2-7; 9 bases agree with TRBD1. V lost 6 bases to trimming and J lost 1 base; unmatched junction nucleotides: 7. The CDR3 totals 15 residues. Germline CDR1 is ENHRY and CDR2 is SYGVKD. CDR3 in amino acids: CAIRPGQGRSYEQYF. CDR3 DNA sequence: TGTGCCATCAGACCGGGACAGGGCAGGTCCTACGAGCAGTACTTC.

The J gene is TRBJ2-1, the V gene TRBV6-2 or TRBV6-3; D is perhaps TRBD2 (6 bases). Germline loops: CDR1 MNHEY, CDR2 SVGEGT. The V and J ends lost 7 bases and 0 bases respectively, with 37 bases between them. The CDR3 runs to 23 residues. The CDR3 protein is CASNPEPGFLATQLRGSYNEQFF. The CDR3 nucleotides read TGTGCCAGCAACCCTGAACCGGGGTTTCTAGCGACCCAGCTGAGGGGCTCCTACAATGAGCAGTTCTTC.

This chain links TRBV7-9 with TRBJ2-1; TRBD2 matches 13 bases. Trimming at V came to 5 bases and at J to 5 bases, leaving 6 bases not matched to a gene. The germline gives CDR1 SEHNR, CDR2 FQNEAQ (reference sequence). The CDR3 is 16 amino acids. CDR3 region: CASSRLAGGYNNEQFF. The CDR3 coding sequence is TGTGCCAGCAGCAGACTAGCGGGGGGATATAACAATGAGCAGTTCTTC.

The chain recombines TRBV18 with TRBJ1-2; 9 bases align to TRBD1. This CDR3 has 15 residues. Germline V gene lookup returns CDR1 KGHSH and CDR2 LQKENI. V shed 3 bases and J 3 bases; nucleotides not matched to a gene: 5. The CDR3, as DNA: TGTGCCAGCTCACCCAACAGGGGGCTTGACTATGGCTACACCTTC. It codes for CASSPNRGLDYGYTF.

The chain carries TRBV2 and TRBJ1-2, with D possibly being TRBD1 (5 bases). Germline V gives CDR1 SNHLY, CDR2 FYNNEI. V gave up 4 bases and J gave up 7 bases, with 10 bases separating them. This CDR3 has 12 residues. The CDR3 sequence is CASSGGRAGYTF. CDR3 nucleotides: TGTGCCAGCAGTGGTGGCAGGGCTGGCTACACCTTC.

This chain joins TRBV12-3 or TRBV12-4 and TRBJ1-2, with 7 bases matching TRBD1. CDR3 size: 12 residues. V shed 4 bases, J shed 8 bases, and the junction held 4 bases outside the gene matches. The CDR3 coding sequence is TGTGCCAGCAGTTCGACAGGGAGAGGCTACACCTTC. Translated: CASSSTGRGYTF.

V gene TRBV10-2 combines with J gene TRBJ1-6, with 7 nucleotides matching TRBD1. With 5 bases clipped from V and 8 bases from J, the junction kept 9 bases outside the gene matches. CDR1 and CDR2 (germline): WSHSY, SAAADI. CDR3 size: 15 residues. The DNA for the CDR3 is TGCGCCAGCAGTCCTCATCAGGGGGAGGATTCACCCCTCCACTTT. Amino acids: CASSPHQGEDSPLHF.

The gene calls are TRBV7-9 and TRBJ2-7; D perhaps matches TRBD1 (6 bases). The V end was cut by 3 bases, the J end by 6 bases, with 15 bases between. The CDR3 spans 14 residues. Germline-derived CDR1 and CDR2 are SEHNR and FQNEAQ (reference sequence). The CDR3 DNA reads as TGTGCCAGCAGCTTGACAGGTTTGCGGGTCGAGCAGTACTTC. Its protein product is CASSLTGLRVEQYF.

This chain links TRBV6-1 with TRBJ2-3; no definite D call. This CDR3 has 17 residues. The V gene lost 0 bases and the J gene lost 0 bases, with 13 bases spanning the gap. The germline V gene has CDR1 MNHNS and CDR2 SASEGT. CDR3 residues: CASSEAASGPSTDTQYF. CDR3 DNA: TGTGCCAGCAGTGAAGCGGCTAGTGGCCCGAGCACAGATACGCAGTATTTT.

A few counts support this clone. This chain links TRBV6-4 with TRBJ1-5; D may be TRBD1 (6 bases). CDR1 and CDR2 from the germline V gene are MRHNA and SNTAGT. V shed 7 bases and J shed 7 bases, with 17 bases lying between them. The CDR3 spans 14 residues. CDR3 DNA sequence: TGTGCCAGCAACGCCGGGACACTAGGCCAGCCCCAGCATTTT. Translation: CASNAGTLGQPQHF.

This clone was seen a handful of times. The CDR3, as DNA: TGTGCCTGGAGTTCGGCAGGGAATTTGGGGTACGAGCAGTACTTC. Translated: CAWSSAGNLGYEQYF. The chain carries TRBV30 and TRBJ2-7, with D possibly TRBD1 on 5 matching bases. This CDR3 is built from 15 residues. Trimming removed 2 bases from V and 4 bases from J, with 18 bases in between. CDR1 is GTSNPN, CDR2 SVGIG, per germline (reference sequence).

DNA of the CDR3: TGTGCCAGCACCATTAGCGGGAACACCGGGGAGCTGTTTTTT. The encoded protein is CASTISGNTGELFF. V is TRBV2 and J is TRBJ2-2; D is perhaps TRBD2 (6 bases). CDR3 length: 14 amino acids. Trimming took off 7 bases at V and 1 base at J, with 10 bases between the two ends. Germline-derived CDR1 and CDR2 are SNHLY and FYNNEI.